The following is a T cell receptor (beta chain) sequence with its context. A much larger clone lies one base from this, so it may be a read error. The identical CDR3 is also encoded by other nucleotide sequences in the sample. This sample was included in a study of shared clonotypes between healthy human individuals. Adults of Caucasian background living in Nashville, Tennessee made up all donors. For each subset, genomic DNA was distributed in equal portions over several immunoSEQ plates. TCRdb keeps only in-frame clones here, not all; method: immunoSEQ multiplex PCR. The sample shows around 530,000 clones, 70% to 80% of them seen only once. V was pared by 0 bases and J by 5 bases, with 8 bases between. The CDR3 extends over 13 amino acids. In germline, CDR1 is SGDLS, CDR2 YYNGEE.

The receptor was isolated from a woman between 35 and 50 years old in good health. Some clones in this sample may be carry-over from other donors' samples. The sequenced material came from PBMCs. The rearrangement links TRBV9 to TRBJ2-5; TRBD2 might be the D (6 bases). CDR3 sequence: CASSVGGEETQYF. Here the CDR3 DNA reads TGTGCCAGCAGCGTAGGGGGGGAGGAGACCCAGTACTTC.